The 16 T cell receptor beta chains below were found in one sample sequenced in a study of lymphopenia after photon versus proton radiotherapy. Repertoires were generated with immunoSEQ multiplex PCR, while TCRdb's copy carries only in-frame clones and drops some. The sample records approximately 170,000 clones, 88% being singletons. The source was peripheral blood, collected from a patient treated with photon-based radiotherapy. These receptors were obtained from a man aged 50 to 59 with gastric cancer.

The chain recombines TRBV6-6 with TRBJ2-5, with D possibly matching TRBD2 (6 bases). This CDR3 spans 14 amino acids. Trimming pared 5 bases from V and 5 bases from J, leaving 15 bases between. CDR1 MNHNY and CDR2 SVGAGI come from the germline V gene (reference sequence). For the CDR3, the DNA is TGTGCCAGCAGTAACCGGGACTCCAGGGAGACCCAGTACTTC. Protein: CASSNRDSRETQYF.

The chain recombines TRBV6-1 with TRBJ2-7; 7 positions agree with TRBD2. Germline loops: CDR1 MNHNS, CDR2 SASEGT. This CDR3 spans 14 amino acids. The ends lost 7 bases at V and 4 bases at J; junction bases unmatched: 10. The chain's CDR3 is CASTALRTSYEQYF. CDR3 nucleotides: TGTGCCAGCACAGCCCTCCGGACTAGTTACGAGCAGTACTTC.

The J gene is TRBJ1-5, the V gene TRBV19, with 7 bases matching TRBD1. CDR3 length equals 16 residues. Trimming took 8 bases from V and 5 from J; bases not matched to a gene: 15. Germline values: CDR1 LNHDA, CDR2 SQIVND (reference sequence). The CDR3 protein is CASLARARGEDQPQHF. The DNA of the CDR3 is TGTGCCAGTTTGGCCCGTGCCAGGGGGGAAGATCAGCCCCAGCATTTT.

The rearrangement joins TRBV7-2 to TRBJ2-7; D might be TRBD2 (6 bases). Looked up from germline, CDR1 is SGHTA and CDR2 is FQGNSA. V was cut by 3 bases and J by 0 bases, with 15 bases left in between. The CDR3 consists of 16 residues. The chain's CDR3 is CASSFRGAADSYEQYF. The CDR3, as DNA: TGTGCCAGCAGCTTTCGCGGGGCTGCCGACTCCTACGAGCAGTACTTC.

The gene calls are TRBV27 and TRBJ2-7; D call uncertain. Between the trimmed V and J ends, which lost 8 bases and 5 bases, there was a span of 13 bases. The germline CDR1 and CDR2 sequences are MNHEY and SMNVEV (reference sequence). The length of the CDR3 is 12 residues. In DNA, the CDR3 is TGTGCCAGCTCACCGGTAGGCGACGAGCAGTACTTC. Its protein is CASSPVGDEQYF.

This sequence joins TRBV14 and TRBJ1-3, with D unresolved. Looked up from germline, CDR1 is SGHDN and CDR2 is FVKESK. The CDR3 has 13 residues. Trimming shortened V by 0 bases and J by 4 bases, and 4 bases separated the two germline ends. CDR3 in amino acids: CASSQDRGNTIYF. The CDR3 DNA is TGTGCCAGCAGCCAAGATCGCGGAAACACCATATATTTT.

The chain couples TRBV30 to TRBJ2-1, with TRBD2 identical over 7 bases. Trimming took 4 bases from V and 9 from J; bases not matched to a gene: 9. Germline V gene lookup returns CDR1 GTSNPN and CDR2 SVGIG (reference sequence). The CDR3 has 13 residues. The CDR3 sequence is CAWTTTGEGEQFF. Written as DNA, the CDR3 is TGTGCCTGGACTACCACCGGGGAGGGTGAGCAGTTCTTC.

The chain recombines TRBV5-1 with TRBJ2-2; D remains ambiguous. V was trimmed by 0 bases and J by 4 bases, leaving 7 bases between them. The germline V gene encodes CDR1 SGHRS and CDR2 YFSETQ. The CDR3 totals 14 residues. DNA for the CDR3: TGCGCCAGCAGCTTGGGGCAGTTCACCGGGGAGCTGTTTTTT. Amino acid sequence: CASSLGQFTGELFF. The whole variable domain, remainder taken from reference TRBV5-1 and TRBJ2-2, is KAGVTQTPRYLIKTRGQQVTLSCSPISGHRSVSWYQQTPGQGLQFLFEYFSETQRNKGNFPGRFSGRQFSNSRSEMNVSTLELGDSALYLCASSLGQFTGELFFGEGSRLTVL.

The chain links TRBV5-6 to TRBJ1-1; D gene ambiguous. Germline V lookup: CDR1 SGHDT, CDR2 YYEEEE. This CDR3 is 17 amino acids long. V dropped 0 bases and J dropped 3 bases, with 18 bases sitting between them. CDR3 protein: CASSLVIGSPLDTEAFF. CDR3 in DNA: TGTGCCAGCAGCTTGGTAATTGGCAGCCCGTTGGACACTGAAGCTTTCTTT.

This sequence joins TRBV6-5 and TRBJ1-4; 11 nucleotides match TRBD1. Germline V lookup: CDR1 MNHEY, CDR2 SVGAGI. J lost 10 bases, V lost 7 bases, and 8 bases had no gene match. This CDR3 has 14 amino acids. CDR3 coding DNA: TGTGCCAGCAATCGGGACAGGGGGATAGGAAAACTGTTTTTT. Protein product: CASNRDRGIGKLFF.

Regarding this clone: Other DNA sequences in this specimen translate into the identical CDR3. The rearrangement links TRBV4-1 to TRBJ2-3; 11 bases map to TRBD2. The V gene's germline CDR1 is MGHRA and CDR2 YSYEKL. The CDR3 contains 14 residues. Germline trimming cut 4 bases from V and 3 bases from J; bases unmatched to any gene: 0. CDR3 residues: CASSRLAGTDTQYF. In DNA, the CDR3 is TGCGCCAGCAGCCGACTAGCGGGGACAGATACGCAGTATTTT.

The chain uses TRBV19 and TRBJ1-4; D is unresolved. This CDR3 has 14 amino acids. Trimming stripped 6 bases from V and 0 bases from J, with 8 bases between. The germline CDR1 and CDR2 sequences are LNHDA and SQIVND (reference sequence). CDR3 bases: TGTGCCAGTAGCACCTCTGCAACTAATGAAAAACTGTTTTTT. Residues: CASSTSATNEKLFF.

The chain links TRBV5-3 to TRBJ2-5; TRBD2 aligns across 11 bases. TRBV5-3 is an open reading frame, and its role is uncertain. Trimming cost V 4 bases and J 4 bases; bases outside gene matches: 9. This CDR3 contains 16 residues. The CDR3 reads CARSPDPGTSGETQYF. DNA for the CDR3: TGTGCCAGAAGCCCAGACCCCGGGACTAGCGGAGAGACCCAGTACTTC.

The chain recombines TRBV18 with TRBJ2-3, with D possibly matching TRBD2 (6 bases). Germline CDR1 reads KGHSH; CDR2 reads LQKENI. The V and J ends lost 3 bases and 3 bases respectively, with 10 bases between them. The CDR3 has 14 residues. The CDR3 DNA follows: TGTGCCAGCTCACCGGGACTCGCAACAGATACGCAGTATTTT. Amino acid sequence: CASSPGLATDTQYF.

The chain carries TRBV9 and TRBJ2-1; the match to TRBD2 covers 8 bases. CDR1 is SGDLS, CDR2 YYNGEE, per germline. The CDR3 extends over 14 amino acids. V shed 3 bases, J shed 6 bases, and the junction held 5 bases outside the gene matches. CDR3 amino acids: CASSAPGLVNEQFF. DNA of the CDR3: TGTGCCAGCAGCGCCCCGGGACTAGTCAATGAGCAGTTCTTC.

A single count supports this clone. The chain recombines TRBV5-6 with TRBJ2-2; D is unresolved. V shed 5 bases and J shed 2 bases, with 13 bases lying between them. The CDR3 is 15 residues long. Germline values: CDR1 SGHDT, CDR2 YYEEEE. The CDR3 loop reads CASSPSWANTGELFF. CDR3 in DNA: TGTGCCAGCAGTCCCTCATGGGCAAACACCGGGGAGCTGTTTTTT.